Detailed here is one T cell receptor beta chain. It has no known antigen specificity. The sample holds no much larger clone one base away, and base qualities are not on file. The sample originates from a study of blood T cells in healthy people across ages (dated by TCRdb to the mid-2010s). For the study in its entirety: In model experiments, template switching captured roughly one uniquely barcoded TCR beta cDNA molecule for every two T cells. Donors of different ages were randomly distributed across sequencing lanes to avoid experimental bias. For two donors (one aged 18 to 30 and one aged 80 or older), the study analyzed two additional independent replicas of 1 million unique cDNA reads from the same blood draw. The donors were split into four age groups: young (average about 15 years), middle-aged (39), aged (approximately 59) and long-lived (roughly 88). The study measured age-related changes in TCR beta repertoire diversity using deep sequencing normalized with unique cDNA molecular identifiers.

Donors were about 36 systemically healthy Caucasian individuals from Russia aged roughly 6 to 90 years. Around 9.9 milliliters of peripheral blood were collected from each donor into EDTA-treated Vacutainer tubes. Ficoll-Paque density-gradient centrifugation was used to isolate PBMCs, with at least 7 million per sample. Total RNA, at least 6 micrograms per sample, was extracted from PBMCs with Trizol reagent. For every donor, an aliquot of PBMCs went through flow cytometry to measure the percentages of naive CD45RAhigh/CD27high T cells. V and J are trimmed by 5 bases and 6 bases, and the gene matches miss 13 bases of the junction. Spanning cysteine to phenylalanine, the CDR3 consists of 17 amino acids. Only CDR3 DNA remains: 51 bases, in frame from the first base. CDR1 and CDR2, per the germline V gene (reference sequence), are SEHNR and FQNEAQ. Study-wide conclusions, independent of this receptor: Because profiling used bulk unsorted PBMCs, naive and antigen-experienced compartments could not be compared conclusively. The long-lived group showed more naive CD4+ T cells, fewer expanded clones and increased TCR diversity than the aged group, suggesting age selection. There was a strong correlation between observed TCR beta diversity and the percentage of naive T cells measured by flow cytometry. Because the CMV infection status of the donors was unknown, age-related changes in expanded clonotypes may potentially have been confounded. Total diversity estimates from one million sequenced T cells were considered lower bounds and underestimates. As age increased, observed TCR beta diversity per million T cells dropped in a roughly linear way, and a significant reduction was already evident by age about 40.

Library method: 5' RACE. TCRdb names Illumina HiSeq 2500 as the instrument used. The second PCR ran for roughly 7 to 11 cycles and used a J-beta primer mix along with a sample-barcoded 5' primer. A template-switch 5' adaptor carrying 12 random nucleotides introduced a unique molecular identifier onto each TCR beta cDNA molecule. At least 2.5 million CDR3-containing paired-end reads were obtained from each sample. First-strand cDNA synthesis was performed from all RNA using the Mint cDNA synthesis kit, with priming by a TRBC-specific oligonucleotide. All cDNA was treated with uracil-DNA glycosylase and then went through a first 18-cycle PCR with the universal primers M1SS and BC2_uni_R. The authors' pipeline ran thus. For normalization, 1 million high-quality reads, each with a distinct molecular identifier, were randomly selected from each sample. Instead of being binned into consensus sequences, reads with shared molecular identifiers were discarded. CDR3 identification, clonotype clustering and error correction used MiTCR with a Q25 quality threshold and the strictest error-elimination algorithm. A nonparametric unseen species model with Euler transformation was used to estimate a lower bound on total TCR beta diversity. TCRdb reworked the public reads: Q25 trimming with fastp, MiXCR clone assembly, productive beta chains retained. CDR3 protein sequences are deduplicated, and each keeps its most common genes and DNA. Clone size and V and J calls follow TCRdb, not the original study. The sample records about 1.5 million distinct CDR3 sequences, approximately 43% of which are singletons. The top ten constitute about 4% of the sample.

The chain employs TRBV7-9 and TRBJ2-1; TRBD1 aligns with 10 central bases. Sequenced: blood. The origin of this receptor is a woman under 30 in good health. The DNA sequence is as follows: TGTGCCAGCAGCCCCTCGGGACAGGGGCATTTGGGCAATGAGCAGTTCTTC. Its protein reads: CASSPSGQGHLGNEQFF.